The 9 T cell receptor beta chains reported below all come from one sample, sequenced in a study of T-cell memory formation after mild COVID-19. TCRdb fed the 5' RACE reads into MiXCR, producing one record per CDR3 protein. The repertoire holds roughly 400,000 distinct CDR3 sequences, about 16% seen once, with about 22% in the top ten. Sequencing was done on a sample of PBMCs or a T cell subset sorted from them (not recorded which). The receptors originated from a man aged 18 to 30 who had mild COVID-19 (a few samples of this study predate the infection). Cell type and time point are not known.

The chain joins TRBV12-3 or TRBV12-4 to TRBJ1-1, with a tentative D call TRBD1 (5 bases). Trimming removed 5 bases from V and 5 bases from J, with 6 bases in between. The CDR3 runs to 11 residues. CDR3 residues: CASSHRTEAFF. CDR3 DNA sequence: TGTGCCAGCAGTCACAGGACTGAAGCTTTCTTT.

The chain is built from TRBV4-2 and TRBJ1-2, with D unresolved. Deletions cut 5 bases from V and 3 bases from J, with 13 bases between. This CDR3 contains 14 residues. Per the germline V gene, CDR1 is LGHNA and CDR2 is YNFKEQ. The CDR3 nucleotides are TGTGCCAGCAGCGCCAATGGCGCAGACTATGGCTACACCTTC. Its translation: CASSANGADYGYTF.

There are a few counts of this clonotype. The chain couples TRBV9 to TRBJ2-3, with TRBD1 identical over 11 bases. V dropped 0 bases and J dropped 4; count of bases not matched to a gene: 1. This CDR3 region has 15 residues. Germline CDR1 reads SGDLS; CDR2 reads YYNGEE. CDR3 nucleotides: TGTGCCAGCAGCGTAGAGGGACAGGGGGCAGATACGCAGTATTTT. Translated: CASSVEGQGADTQYF.

The table lists this clonotype with a few counts. The rearrangement uses TRBV25-1 and TRBJ1-1, with D perhaps TRBD1 (6 bases). The length of the CDR3 is 15 residues. Trimming stripped 6 bases from V and 1 base from J, with 15 bases between. CDR1 MGHDK and CDR2 SYGVNS come from the germline V gene. The CDR3 nucleotides read TGTGCCAGCAGAAGAGTTCGGGACACGAACACTGAAGCTTTCTTT. It translates to CASRRVRDTNTEAFF.

The sample holds a few counts of this clonotype. The chain combines TRBV4-2 with TRBJ2-1; 10 bases line up with TRBD2. The CDR3 extends over 19 amino acids. Trimming removed 1 base from V and 4 bases from J; junction bases left unmatched: 13. The germline V gene encodes CDR1 LGHNA and CDR2 YNFKEQ. The CDR3 DNA reads TGTGCCAGCAGCCAAGGCCTAGCGGGGGATCAGAGACTTTACAATGAGCAGTTCTTC. The encoded protein is CASSQGLAGDQRLYNEQFF.

This chain connects TRBV5-6 to TRBJ1-2; D might be TRBD1 (5 bases). Germline CDR1 and CDR2: SGHDT and YYEEEE. V was trimmed by 4 bases and J by 11 bases, leaving 12 bases between them. This CDR3 comprises 11 residues. CDR3 region: CASSESGGYTF. CDR3 nucleotides: TGTGCCAGCAGCGAGTCGGGGGGATACACCTTC. The full variable domain, its missing parts supplied by reference TRBV5-6 and TRBJ1-2, is DAGVTQSPTHLIKTRGQQVTLRCSPKSGHDTVSWYQQALGQGPQFIFQYYEEEERQRGNFPDRFSGHQFPNYSSELNVNALLLGDSALYLCASSESGGYTFGSGTRLTVV.

This rearrangement joins TRBV12-3 or TRBV12-4 to TRBJ1-4, with no clear D. This CDR3 comprises 15 residues. V was cut by 4 bases and J by 0 bases, with 9 bases left in between. CDR3 protein: CASSSIAATNEKLFF. The DNA for the CDR3 is TGTGCCAGCAGTTCCATCGCAGCAACTAATGAAAAACTGTTTTTT.

The chain combines TRBV7-9 with TRBJ2-5, with 7 bases matching TRBD2. The CDR3 is 16 amino acids. The germline CDR1 and CDR2 sequences are SEHNR and FQNEAQ (reference sequence). Germline trimming cut 5 bases from V and 0 bases from J; bases unmatched to any gene: 9. The CDR3 nucleotides are TGTGCCAGCAGCGAGGCAGGTGGGAGGGACCAAGAGACCCAGTACTTC. Encoded protein: CASSEAGGRDQETQYF. The full variable domain, completed using reference TRBV7-9 and TRBJ2-5, is DTGVSQNPRHKITKRGQNVTFRCDPISEHNRLYWYRQTLGQGPEFLTYFQNEAQLEKSRLLSDRFSAERPKGSFSTLEIQRTEQGDSAMYLCASSEAGGRDQETQYFGPGTRLLVL.

This rearrangement joins TRBV18 to TRBJ1-1, with D hard to call. This CDR3 contains 14 residues. The germline V gene has CDR1 KGHSH and CDR2 LQKENI. The V gene lost 5 bases and the J gene lost 1 base, with 11 bases spanning the gap. CDR3 residues: CASSFAGENTEAFF. In DNA, the CDR3 is TGTGCCAGCTCATTTGCTGGAGAGAACACTGAAGCTTTCTTT.